This TCR beta chain was found in a study of blood T cell repertoires in COVID-19. V lost 2 bases to trimming and J lost 2 bases, with 7 bases between them. Per the germline V gene, CDR1 is MNHEY and CDR2 is SMNVEV (reference sequence). The CDR3 runs 13 residues. TCRdb's copy holds only in-frame clones and misses some; the assay was immunoSEQ multiplex PCR. Among over 200,000 clones listed, over 75% were seen once. The origin of this receptor is a man aged 35-49 years with active or convalescent COVID-19. This chain uses TRBV27 with TRBJ2-7; D is possibly TRBD2 (5 bases). Sequencing used peripheral blood. The CDR3 DNA follows: TGTGCCAGCAGTTTACCCGGGGCCTACGAGCAGTACTTC. Translated, it gives CASSLPGAYEQYF.